This entry features one T cell receptor (beta chain) sequence. Generated by immunoSEQ multiplex PCR, the TCRdb table keeps only in-frame clones and is missing some. The sample contains tens of thousands of clones, almost 99% of which appear only once. Cells defined as naive were viable CD3+CD4+ or CD3+CD8+ and CCR7+CD45RA+CD45RO-CD95-CD27+CD28+. This entry belongs to a study of T cells after posttransplantation cyclophosphamide. Germline V gene lookup returns CDR1 SEHNR and CDR2 FQNEAQ (reference sequence). Trimming pared 6 bases from V and 2 bases from J, leaving 8 bases between. The CDR3 is 12 amino acids.

The material sequenced was naive CD4+ T cells sorted from PBMCs. The receptor was isolated from a man aged 35 to 55 in good health, CMV-negative, and a related stem cell transplant donor. The chain joins TRBV7-9 to TRBJ2-7, with D possibly matching TRBD2 (6 bases). The CDR3 DNA reads TGTGCCAGCAGGCGGGATCCCTACGAGCAGTACTTC. Translated, it gives CASRRDPYEQYF.